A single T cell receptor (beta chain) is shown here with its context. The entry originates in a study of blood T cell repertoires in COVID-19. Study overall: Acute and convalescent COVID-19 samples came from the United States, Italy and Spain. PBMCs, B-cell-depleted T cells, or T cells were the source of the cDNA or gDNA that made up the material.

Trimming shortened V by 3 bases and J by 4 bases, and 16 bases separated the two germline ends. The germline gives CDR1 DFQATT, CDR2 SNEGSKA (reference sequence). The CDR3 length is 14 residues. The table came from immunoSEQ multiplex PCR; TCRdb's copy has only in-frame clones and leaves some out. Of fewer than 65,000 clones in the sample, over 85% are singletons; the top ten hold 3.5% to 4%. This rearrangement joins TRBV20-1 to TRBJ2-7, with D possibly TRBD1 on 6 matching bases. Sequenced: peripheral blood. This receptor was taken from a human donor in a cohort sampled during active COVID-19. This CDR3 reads CSASSGAGEYEQYF. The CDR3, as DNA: TGCAGTGCTAGTTCCGGGGCAGGGGAATACGAGCAGTACTTC.